These T cell receptor beta chains were read from a single sample in a study of T cells in Graves' hyperthyroidism and ophthalmopathy. TCRdb reprocessed the multiplex PCR reads via MiXCR and lists one record per CDR3 protein. The data contain around 420,000 distinct CDR3 sequences, roughly 15% of them singletons. Sequencing was done on a sample of blood. The receptors here all came from a woman in her late teens or twenties with Graves' hyperthyroidism. Both conserved end residues are part of each CDR3. A D gene is named only where the DNA matches it firmly. Where a row states a size, it is once, few, many or the class of an expanded clone; other rows omit it.

v_call,d_call,clone_size,j_call,cdr3_aa,cdr3_nt
TRBV27,TRBD2,NA,TRBJ2-5,CASSLAGSISVQYF,TGTGCCAGCAGTCTAGCGGGTAGTATTAGTGTTCAGTACTTC
TRBV7-9,TRBD2,few,TRBJ2-7,CASSLNYPGGYYEQYF,TGTGCCAGCAGCTTAAATTATCCGGGAGGTTACTACGAGCAGTACTTC
TRBV6-1,TRBD1,many,TRBJ2-7,CASSSWDRDYEQYF,TGTGCCAGCAGTTCGTGGGACAGGGACTACGAGCAGTACTTC
TRBV6-2/TRBV6-3,NA,many,TRBJ2-5,CASSYFGASEETQYF,TGTGCCAGCAGTTACTTTGGCGCTAGCGAAGAGACCCAGTACTTC
TRBV7-9,TRBD1,many,TRBJ1-1,CASTRTGDTEAFF,TGTGCCAGCACCCGGACAGGGGACACTGAAGCTTTCTTT
TRBV3-1,TRBD1,few,TRBJ2-7,CASSPGTALYEQYF,TGTGCCAGCAGCCCCGGGACAGCTCTCTACGAGCAGTACTTC
TRBV7-2,NA,many,TRBJ1-5,CASSLIGPQPQHF,TGTGCCAGCAGCTTAATCGGGCCTCAGCCCCAGCATTTT
TRBV10-3,TRBD1,few,TRBJ1-2,CAINGGQGDSYGYTF,TGTGCCATCAACGGCGGACAGGGGGATTCCTATGGCTACACCTTC
TRBV20-1,TRBD2,few,TRBJ2-7,CSARVSSGGGEQYF,TGCAGTGCTAGAGTGTCTAGTGGGGGGGGGGAGCAGTACTTC
TRBV28,TRBD1,many,TRBJ1-5,CASSDGTGVQPQHF,TGTGCCAGCAGCGATGGGACAGGGGTTCAGCCCCAGCATTTT
TRBV5-6,NA,NA,TRBJ1-5,CASSSRMFSNQPQHF,TGTGCCAGCAGTTCCCGAATGTTTAGCAATCAGCCCCAGCATTTT
TRBV11-2,NA,many,TRBJ2-1,CASSRGLDEQFF,TGTGCCAGCAGCAGAGGACTGGATGAGCAGTTCTTC
TRBV20-1,TRBD1,few,TRBJ1-6,CSAHPGQYNSPLHF,TGCAGTGCGCATCCGGGACAGTATAATTCACCCCTCCACTTT
TRBV5-5,NA,many,TRBJ1-5,CASSLRITGTSNQPQHF,TGTGCCAGCAGCTTACGGATCACAGGGACAAGCAATCAGCCCCAGCATTTT
TRBV12-3/TRBV12-4,TRBD2,many,TRBJ2-7,CASSLAGLAGEQYF,TGTGCCAGCAGTTTAGCGGGACTAGCGGGCGAGCAGTACTTC
TRBV28,NA,many,TRBJ1-4,CASSPQLSEKLFF,TGTGCCAGCAGTCCCCAGTTGAGTGAAAAACTGTTTTTT
TRBV6-1,NA,many,TRBJ2-7,CASRPLGGRSSYEQYF,TGTGCCAGCAGACCACTAGGTGGGCGGAGCTCCTACGAGCAGTACTTC
TRBV30,NA,NA,TRBJ2-5,CAWSGGLVGETQYF,TGTGCCTGGAGTGGTGGTCTTGTCGGAGAGACCCAGTACTTC
TRBV7-8,NA,many,TRBJ2-3,CASRFEGSDTQYF,TGTGCCAGCAGGTTCGAGGGCTCAGATACGCAGTATTTT
TRBV20-1,NA,many,TRBJ2-1,CSASSPETYNEQFF,TGCAGTGCTAGTTCTCCGGAGACCTACAATGAGCAGTTCTTC
TRBV7-2,TRBD2,many,TRBJ2-3,CASTLIAGRADTQYF,TGTGCCAGCACCCTGATAGCGGGAAGAGCAGATACGCAGTATTTT
TRBV7-2,NA,many,TRBJ2-7,CASSLGYRAYEQYF,TGTGCCAGCAGCTTAGGTTACAGAGCCTACGAGCAGTACTTC
TRBV9,NA,few,TRBJ1-3,CASSPDLIGYSGNTIYF,TGTGCCAGCAGCCCTGATTTGATCGGATACTCTGGAAACACCATATATTTT
TRBV6-1,TRBD2,NA,TRBJ2-2,CASSAGLARDRELFF,TGTGCCAGCAGTGCAGGACTAGCGCGGGACCGGGAGCTGTTTTTT
TRBV18,TRBD1,many,TRBJ2-1,CASSRGRGQTNEQFF,TGTGCCAGCTCACGGGGCAGGGGGCAAACTAACGAGCAGTTCTTC
TRBV9,NA,NA,TRBJ2-2,CASSLSGIGELFF,TGTGCCAGCAGCCTGTCAGGGATCGGGGAGCTGTTTTTT
TRBV4-3,NA,few,TRBJ1-1,CASSQEGVNTEAFF,TGCGCCAGCAGCCAAGAGGGGGTGAACACTGAAGCTTTCTTT
TRBV28,NA,many,TRBJ2-7,CASSLGDRRTYEQYF,TGTGCCAGCAGTTTAGGTGACAGACGCACCTACGAGCAGTACTTC
TRBV7-8,NA,many,TRBJ2-7,CASSSWTGTNEQYF,TGTGCCAGCAGCTCTTGGACAGGGACTAACGAGCAGTACTTC
TRBV28,TRBD2,many,TRBJ2-2,CASSSGTSATGELFF,TGTGCCAGCAGTTCCGGGACTAGCGCCACCGGGGAGCTGTTTTTT
TRBV18,NA,many,TRBJ2-1,CASSPGRGEQFF,TGTGCCAGCTCACCTGGTAGGGGGGAGCAGTTCTTC
TRBV30,NA,many,TRBJ1-1,CAQSGQTNTEAFF,TGTGCCCAGTCCGGACAGACGAACACTGAAGCTTTCTTT
TRBV7-9,TRBD1,NA,TRBJ1-5,CASSPGQGVLGQPQHF,TGTGCCAGCAGCCCGGGACAGGGGGTTCTTGGGCAGCCCCAGCATTTT
TRBV30,TRBD2,few,TRBJ2-1,CAWSAPGTSGSYNEQFF,TGTGCCTGGAGTGCCCCAGGGACTAGCGGCTCATACAATGAGCAGTTCTTC
TRBV7-9,NA,many,TRBJ2-4,CASSLDSRKGNIQYF,TGTGCCAGCAGCTTAGACAGTAGAAAGGGAAACATTCAGTACTTC
TRBV30,NA,many,TRBJ2-5,CAWSPRDPVQETQYF,TGTGCCTGGAGTCCGCGGGATCCCGTTCAAGAGACCCAGTACTTC
TRBV20-1,TRBD2,many,TRBJ2-3,CSANLGLEVTDTQYF,TGCAGTGCCAATCTCGGACTAGAAGTCACAGATACGCAGTATTTT
TRBV7-9,TRBD2,NA,TRBJ2-7,CASSWTSGPSYEQYF,TGTGCCAGCAGCTGGACTAGCGGCCCTTCCTACGAGCAGTACTTC
TRBV29-1,NA,many,TRBJ1-1,CSVEGPGVNTEAFF,TGCAGCGTTGAAGGGCCAGGGGTGAACACTGAAGCTTTCTTT
TRBV12-3/TRBV12-4,NA,many,TRBJ1-1,CASSRGINTEAFF,TGTGCCAGCAGCCGGGGCATCAACACTGAAGCTTTCTTT
TRBV28,TRBD1,few,TRBJ1-2,CASSFPTGGFYGYTF,TGTGCCAGCAGTTTCCCGACAGGGGGTTTCTATGGCTACACCTTC
TRBV28,NA,many,TRBJ2-2,CASSLSGYRNTGELFF,TGTGCCAGCAGTTTATCGGGGTATCGGAACACCGGGGAGCTGTTTTTT
TRBV10-3,TRBD1,few,TRBJ1-2,CAISGTGGDYGYTF,TGTGCCATCAGTGGGACAGGGGGTGACTATGGCTACACCTTC
TRBV5-4,TRBD1,few,TRBJ2-5,CASSPRDRDQETQYF,TGTGCCAGCAGCCCCCGGGACAGGGACCAAGAGACCCAGTACTTC
TRBV12-5,NA,NA,TRBJ1-3,CASGPSQGLSGNTIYF,TGTGCTAGTGGACCATCCCAGGGGCTCTCTGGAAACACCATATATTTT
TRBV6-2/TRBV6-3,TRBD1,NA,TRBJ1-1,CASRTGEGTEAFF,TGTGCCAGCAGAACAGGGGAGGGCACTGAAGCTTTCTTT
TRBV20-1,NA,many,TRBJ2-7,CSAMALELSYEQYF,TGCAGTGCTATGGCCCTAGAGCTCTCCTACGAGCAGTACTTC
TRBV9,TRBD2,NA,TRBJ2-5,CASSVGVAGGPETQYF,TGTGCCAGCAGTGTTGGAGTAGCGGGAGGGCCAGAGACCCAGTACTTC
TRBV9,NA,NA,TRBJ1-1,CASSGRTVEAFF,TGTGCCAGCAGCGGACGGACAGTTGAAGCTTTCTTT
TRBV28,NA,NA,TRBJ2-2,CASSLPGEGGELFF,TGTGCCAGCAGTTTACCAGGGGAAGGCGGGGAGCTGTTTTTT